Listed below are T cell receptor beta chains from one sample, sequenced in a study of type 1 regulatory T cells. The antigens these receptors bind are not known. TCRdb called the reads again in MiXCR, with one record for every CDR3 protein. The sample records tens of thousands of distinct CDR3 sequences, 55% to 65% being singletons. Sequencing was done on a sample of cultured non-Tr1 T cells, either the whole culture or a sorted T cell fraction (not recorded which). Receptors were obtained from a human donor in good health. Each CDR3 is given with its conserved first and last residue. A D gene is named only where the DNA matches it firmly. Size is omitted from some rows. Given values are once, few, many or a class for expanded clones.

d_call	v_call	clone_size	cdr3_length	j_call	cdr3_aa	cdr3_nt
.	TRBV20-1	.	15	TRBJ2-5	CSARGDTPVDETQYF	TGCAGTGCTAGGGGGGATACTCCAGTAGACGAGACCCAGTACTTC
TRBD1	TRBV28	.	14	TRBJ1-4	CASRTGGKNEKLFF	TGTGCCAGCAGAACAGGGGGCAAGAATGAAAAACTGTTTTTT
TRBD2	TRBV27	.	16	TRBJ2-7	CASSSRSSGRAGEQYF	TGTGCCAGCAGTTCAAGGTCTAGCGGGAGGGCCGGCGAGCAGTACTTC
TRBD1	TRBV19	.	14	TRBJ1-2	CASSPRQGKGGYTF	TGTGCCAGTAGTCCTCGACAGGGGAAGGGTGGCTACACCTTC
.	TRBV12-3/TRBV12-4	.	14	TRBJ1-4	CASSLANQPTEKNF	TGTGCCAGCAGTTTAGCGAACCAGCCGACAGAGAAAAATTTT
.	TRBV7-2	.	15	TRBJ2-7	CASSLTGGSSYEQYF	TGTGCCAGCAGCTTAACTGGGGGAAGCTCCTACGAGCAGTACTTC
TRBD2	TRBV20-1	.	13	TRBJ2-5	CSARRLAVETQYF	TGCAGTGCTAGAAGACTAGCGGTAGAGACCCAGTACTTC
TRBD2	TRBV7-6	.	14	TRBJ2-2	CASRGLAGTGELFF	TGTGCCAGCAGAGGCCTAGCGGGGACCGGGGAGCTGTTTTTT
.	TRBV11-3	.	13	TRBJ2-4	CASSLGPSNIQYF	TGTGCCAGCAGCTTAGGTCCTAGCAACATTCAGTACTTC
TRBD1	TRBV18	.	16	TRBJ1-1	CASSRDRGQVRAEAFF	TGTGCCAGCTCACGCGACAGGGGGCAAGTGAGGGCTGAAGCTTTCTTT
TRBD2	TRBV20-1	.	17	TRBJ2-2	CSASFSGTSGREGELFF	TGCAGTGCTAGTTTTTCCGGGACTAGCGGGAGGGAAGGGGAGCTGTTTTTT
.	TRBV14	.	13	TRBJ2-7	CASSQRGTYEQYF	TGTGCCAGCAGCCAGCGAGGGACCTACGAGCAGTACTTC
TRBD2	TRBV7-3	few	16	TRBJ2-1	CASSRDLTSGKGEQFF	TGTGCCAGCAGCCGCGATTTGACTAGCGGGAAGGGTGAGCAGTTCTTC
.	TRBV7-2	.	14	TRBJ1-1	CASTYGGMNTEAFF	TGTGCCAGCACATATGGGGGCATGAACACTGAAGCTTTCTTT
.	TRBV6-2/TRBV6-3	.	14	TRBJ1-1	CASSPPPGSTEAFF	TGTGCCAGCAGCCCCCCCCCGGGGAGCACTGAAGCTTTCTTT
TRBD2	TRBV20-1	few	14	TRBJ2-2	CSAIREGLTGELFF	TGCAGTGCTATCCGGGAGGGCCTGACCGGGGAGCTGTTTTTT
.	TRBV27	.	14	TRBJ1-1	CASSLMTCRTEAFF	TGTGCCAGCAGTTTAATGACATGTCGTACTGAAGCTTTCTTT
TRBD1	TRBV3-1	few	13	TRBJ2-2	CASSNRGAGELFF	TGTGCCAGCAGCAACAGGGGAGCCGGGGAGCTGTTTTTT
.	TRBV20-1	.	14	TRBJ2-3	CSAPLPGRADTQYF	TGCAGTGCCCCCCTCCCGGGAAGGGCAGATACGCAGTATTTT
.	TRBV20-1	.	11	TRBJ1-1	CSASGPSGAFF	TGCAGTGCTAGCGGCCCTTCCGGGGCTTTCTTT
.	TRBV12-3/TRBV12-4	.	14	TRBJ2-5	CASSGTGWQETQYF	TGTGCCAGCAGCGGTACAGGGTGGCAAGAGACCCAGTACTTC
TRBD2	TRBV15	.	17	TRBJ2-1	CATSKRALAGGVNEQFF	TGTGCCACCAGCAAACGTGCGCTAGCGGGAGGGGTCAATGAGCAGTTCTTC
TRBD2	TRBV5-8	.	17	TRBJ2-5	CASSYHPGLAGDGTQYF	TGTGCCAGCAGCTACCACCCGGGACTAGCGGGAGATGGGACCCAGTACTTC
.	TRBV5-1	.	14	TRBJ1-3	CASSQGNSGNTIYF	TGCGCCAGCAGCCAAGGAAACTCTGGAAACACCATATATTTT
.	TRBV5-1	many	12	TRBJ2-5	CASSLTLETQYF	TGCGCCAGCAGCTTAACATTGGAGACCCAGTACTTC